The entry below gives a single T cell receptor beta chain sequence along with its context. Its antigen is currently not known. It has no much larger one-base neighbor in the sample; base qualities were not kept. The CDR3 starts with the cysteine, ends with the phenylalanine, and has 15 residues. The kept DNA is CDR3 alone, 45 bases in frame from the first base. V is cut back by 6 bases and J by 5 bases, with 7 bases in the junction unmatched. The germline V gene provides CDR1 WSHSY and CDR2 SAAADI. CD4+ T cells from unexposed donors were collected before the COVID-19 pandemic (2011-2018). To separate naive from memory CD4+ T cells, cryopreserved PBMCs first underwent CD4 enrichment and then EasySep naive CD4+ T cell enrichment. Leukapheresis product for the unexposed donors was purchased commercially. Ficoll-Paque PLUS gradient centrifugation was used to isolate PBMCs from either whole blood or leukapheresis product. The PBMCs went either fresh into the expansion assay or into cryopreservation at -140 degrees C. The QIAamp Micro DNA Kit was used to extract genomic DNA from the CD4+ T cells.

This sample is part of a study of CD4 T cells in relation to SARS-CoV-2 and coronaviruses (dated by TCRdb to the early 2020s). A note on the overall study: Patient-derived lymphoblastoid cell lines were used to map the HLA restriction of shared crossreactive spike epitopes. Memory CD4+ T cell crossreactivity between SARS-CoV-2 and common cold coronavirus spike proteins was assessed at the TCR clonotype level in the study. The Adaptive Biotechnologies TCR-sequencing kit was used for samples from three pre-COVID donors and for the naive versus memory experiments, whereas the other data were Illumina-based. Expansion assays from other donors in the study were sequenced with a different, Illumina-based TCR-beta assay. Beyond this particular receptor, the publication reports: In about 60% of donors, memory CD4+ clonotypes turned up that crossrecognized SARS-CoV-2 and at least one common cold coronavirus spike. Compared with monoreactive clones, crossreactive clones had significantly weaker SARS-CoV-2-driven expansion, a result consistent with antigenic imprinting. Because the crossreactivity analysis focused on spike protein, crossreactivity against other viral proteins was not assessed. Small numbers of patients and of tested TCRs were a limitation of the study. Sequencing naive versus memory cells indicated that the assay picks up memory recall responses, not primary responses primed during culture. Because no donor provided both pre-pandemic and post-infection samples, tracing the source of pre-existing responses was limited.

DNA from uncultured naive and memory CD4+ T cells underwent immunoSEQ TCR-beta sequencing at deep resolution. From the authors' description of their analysis: During preprocessing, nonproductive sequences were discarded, as were any CDR3s that did not begin with C, did not end with F or W, or were shorter than 7 amino acids. Cultured and uncultured naive and memory CD4+ repertoires were searched for CDR3s previously identified as spike- and CEF-reactive. Pairwise Levenshtein distance, computed with the stringdist R package after three terminal residues were trimmed from each end, was used as the measure of CDR3 homology. This is the immuneACCESS table as TCRdb keeps it, with only in-frame sequences that have V and J called. A part of the clones is gone; compared with another copy, unresolved V genes explain less than half, and the rest is unexplained. Clone size and V and J calls were adopted from that table, with D and trimming inferred from the DNA. Present in this sample are around 70,000 clones, over 70% of which were seen just once. The ten most abundant clones make up 1.5% to 2% of the sample.

Recombination joined TRBV10-2 with TRBJ2-4, and 10 junction bases match TRBD1. The TCR sequence derives from a human donor in good health. The sample consisted of memory CD4+ T cells from PBMCs. The sample's cell subset or site, from its label and the paper: memory (non-naive) CD4+ T cells. The CDR3 protein: CASSDRGRGENIQYF. The bases read TGCGCCAGCAGCGACAGGGGGCGAGGGGAAAACATTCAGTACTTC.